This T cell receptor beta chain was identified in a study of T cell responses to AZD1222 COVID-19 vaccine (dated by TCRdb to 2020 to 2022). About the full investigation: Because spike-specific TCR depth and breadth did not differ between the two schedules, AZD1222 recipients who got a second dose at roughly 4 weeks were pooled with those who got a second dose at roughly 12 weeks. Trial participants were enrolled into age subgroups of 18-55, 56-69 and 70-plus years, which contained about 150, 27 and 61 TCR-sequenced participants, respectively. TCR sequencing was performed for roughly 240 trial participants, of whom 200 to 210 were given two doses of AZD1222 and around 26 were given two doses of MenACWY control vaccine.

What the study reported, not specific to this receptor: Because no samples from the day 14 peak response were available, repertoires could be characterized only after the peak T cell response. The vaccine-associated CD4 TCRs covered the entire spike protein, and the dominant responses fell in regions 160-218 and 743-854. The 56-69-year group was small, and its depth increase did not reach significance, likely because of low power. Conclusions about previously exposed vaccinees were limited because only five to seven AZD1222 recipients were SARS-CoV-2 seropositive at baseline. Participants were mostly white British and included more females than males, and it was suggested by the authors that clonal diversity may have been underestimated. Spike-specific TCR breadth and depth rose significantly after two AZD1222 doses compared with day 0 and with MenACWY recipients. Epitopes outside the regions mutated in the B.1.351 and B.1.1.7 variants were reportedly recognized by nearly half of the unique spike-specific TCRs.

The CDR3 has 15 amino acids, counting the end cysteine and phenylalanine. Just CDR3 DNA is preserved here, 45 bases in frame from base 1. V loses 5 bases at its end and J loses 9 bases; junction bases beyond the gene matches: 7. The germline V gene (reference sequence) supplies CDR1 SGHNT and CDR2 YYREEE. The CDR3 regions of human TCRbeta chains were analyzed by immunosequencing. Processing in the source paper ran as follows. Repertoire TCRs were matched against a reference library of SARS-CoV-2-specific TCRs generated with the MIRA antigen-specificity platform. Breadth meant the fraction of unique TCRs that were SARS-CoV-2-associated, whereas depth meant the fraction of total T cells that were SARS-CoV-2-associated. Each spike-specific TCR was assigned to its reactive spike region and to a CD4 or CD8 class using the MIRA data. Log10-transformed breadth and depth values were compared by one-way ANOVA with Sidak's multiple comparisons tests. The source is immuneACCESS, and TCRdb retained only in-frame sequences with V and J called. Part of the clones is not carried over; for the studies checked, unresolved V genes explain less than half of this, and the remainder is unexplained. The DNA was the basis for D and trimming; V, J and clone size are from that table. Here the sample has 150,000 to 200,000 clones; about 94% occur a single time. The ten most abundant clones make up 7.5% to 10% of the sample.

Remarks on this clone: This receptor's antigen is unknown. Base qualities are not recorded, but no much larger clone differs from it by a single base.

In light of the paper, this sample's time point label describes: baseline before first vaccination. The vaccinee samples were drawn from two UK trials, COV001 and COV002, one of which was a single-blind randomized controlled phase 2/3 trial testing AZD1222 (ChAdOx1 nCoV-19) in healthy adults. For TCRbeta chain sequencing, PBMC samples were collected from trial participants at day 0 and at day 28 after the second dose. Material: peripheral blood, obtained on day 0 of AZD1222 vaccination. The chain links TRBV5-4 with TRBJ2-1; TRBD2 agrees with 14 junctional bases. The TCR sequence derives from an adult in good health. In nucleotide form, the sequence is TGTGCCAGCAGTTCAAGACTAGCGGGAGGGTTTGAGCAGTTCTTC. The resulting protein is CASSSRLAGGFEQFF. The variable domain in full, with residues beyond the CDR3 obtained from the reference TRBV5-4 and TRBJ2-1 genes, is ETGVTQSPTHLIKTRGQQVTLRCSSQSGHNTVSWYQQALGQGPQFIFQYYREEENGRGNFPPRFSGLQFPNYSSELNVNALELDDSALYLCASSSRLAGGFEQFFGPGTRLTVL.